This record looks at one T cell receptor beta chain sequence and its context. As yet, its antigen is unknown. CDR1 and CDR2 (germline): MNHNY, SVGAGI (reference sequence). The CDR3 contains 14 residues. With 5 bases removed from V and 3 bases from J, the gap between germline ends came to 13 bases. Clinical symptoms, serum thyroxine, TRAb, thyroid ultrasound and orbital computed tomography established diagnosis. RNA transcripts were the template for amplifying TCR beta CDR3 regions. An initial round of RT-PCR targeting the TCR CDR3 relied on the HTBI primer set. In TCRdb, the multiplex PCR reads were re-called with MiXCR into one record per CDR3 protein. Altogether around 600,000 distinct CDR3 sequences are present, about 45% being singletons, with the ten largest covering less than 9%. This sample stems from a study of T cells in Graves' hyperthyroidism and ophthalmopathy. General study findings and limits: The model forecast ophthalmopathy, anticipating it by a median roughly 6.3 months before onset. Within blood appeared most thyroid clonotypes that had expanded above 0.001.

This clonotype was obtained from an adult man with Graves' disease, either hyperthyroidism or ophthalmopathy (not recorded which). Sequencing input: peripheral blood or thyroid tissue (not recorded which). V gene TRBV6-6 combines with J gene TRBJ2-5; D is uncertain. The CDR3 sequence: CASSEFQAKETQYF. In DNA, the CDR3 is TGTGCCAGCAGTGAATTTCAGGCTAAAGAGACCCAGTACTTC.